The 21 T cell receptor beta chains below were found in one sample sequenced in a study of CD8 T cells in ankylosing spondylitis. TCRdb redid the calling of the 5' RACE reads with MiXCR, one entry per CDR3 protein. This table has tens of thousands of distinct CDR3 sequences, around 30% appearing once. The sample taken for sequencing was blood, either unsorted or a sorted T cell fraction (not recorded which). These receptors originate from a male donor with ankylosing spondylitis or in good health (not recorded which).

The gene calls are TRBV20-1 and TRBJ1-1; 7 bases agree with TRBD1. This CDR3 is 13 amino acids long. In germline, CDR1 is DFQATT, CDR2 SNEGSKA (reference sequence). V lost 5 bases, J lost 3 bases, and 6 bases stayed unmatched. The CDR3 protein is CSAGDRVYTEAFF. In DNA, the CDR3 is TGCAGTGCTGGTGACAGGGTATACACTGAAGCTTTCTTT.

V gene TRBV12-3 or TRBV12-4 combines with J gene TRBJ1-1; D remains ambiguous. The CDR3 is 11 residues long. Trimming took off 7 bases at V and 6 bases at J, with 9 bases between the two ends. CDR3 region: CASMEGSEAFF. CDR3 nucleotides: TGTGCCAGCATGGAGGGATCTGAAGCTTTCTTT.

The chain links TRBV20-1 to TRBJ1-1; the D is unclear. The germline CDR1 and CDR2 sequences are DFQATT and SNEGSKA (reference sequence). Trimming took 5 bases from V and 5 from J, leaving 15 bases between them. The CDR3 contains 13 residues. The CDR3 DNA reads TGCAGTGCTCGGGGAGGGCCGGGAACTGAAGCTTTCTTT. It yields the protein CSARGGPGTEAFF.

This clonotype was observed a handful of times. V is TRBV20-1 and J is TRBJ2-2; D unresolved. Per germline, CDR1 DFQATT and CDR2 SNEGSKA (reference sequence). The CDR3 has 12 amino acids. V lost 5 bases and J lost 6, with 10 bases in between. CDR3 region: CSAEKVSGELFF. The CDR3 coding sequence is TGCAGTGCTGAAAAGGTGTCCGGGGAGCTGTTTTTT.

The chain is built from TRBV7-3 and TRBJ2-3; 9 bases match TRBD1. The CDR3 extends over 14 amino acids. Germline trimming cut 0 bases from V and 10 bases from J; bases unmatched to any gene: 5. Germline-derived CDR1 and CDR2 are SGHTA and FQGTGA. The CDR3 coding sequence is TGTGCCAGCAGCTTAACGGTACAGGGGGCGGCGCAGTATTTT. Protein: CASSLTVQGAAQYF. The full variable domain, in which reference TRBV7-3 and TRBJ2-3 provide the parts outside the CDR3, is GAGVSQTPSNKVTEKGKYVELRCDPISGHTALYWYRQSLGQGPEFLIYFQGTGAADDSGLPNDRFFAVRPEGSVSTLKIQRTERGDSAVYLCASSLTVQGAAQYFGPGTRLTVL.

The chain combines TRBV7-9 with TRBJ2-7; D gene unclear. Trimming stripped 5 bases from V and 3 bases from J, with 8 bases between. The CDR3 totals 12 residues. CDR1 is SEHNR and CDR2 is FQNEAQ in the germline V gene (reference sequence). In nucleotides, the CDR3 is TGTGCCAGCAGCCCAATCCGCTACGAGCAGTACTTC. As protein: CASSPIRYEQYF.

V is TRBV5-1 and J is TRBJ2-1; D gene ambiguous. Between the trimmed V and J ends, which lost 0 bases and 0 bases, there was a span of 4 bases. Germline CDR1 is SGHRS and CDR2 is YFSETQ. The CDR3 consists of 14 residues. The CDR3 DNA sequence: TGCGCCAGCAGCTTGGATGGCTCCTACAATGAGCAGTTCTTC. Translating it yields CASSLDGSYNEQFF.

The V call is TRBV20-1, the J call TRBJ2-1, with D possibly being TRBD2 (6 bases). Germline values: CDR1 DFQATT, CDR2 SNEGSKA (reference sequence). The V end was cut by 3 bases, the J end by 7 bases, with 19 bases between. The CDR3 consists of 15 residues. DNA for the CDR3: TGCAGTGCTAGGGGAGGCAGTTCCTTAAGGAATGAGCAGTTCTTC. Translated: CSARGGSSLRNEQFF.

V and J are TRBV20-1 and TRBJ2-7, with D possibly matching TRBD1 (6 bases). This CDR3 comprises 13 residues. V was pared by 2 bases and J by 0 bases, with 8 bases between. Germline CDR1 DFQATT, CDR2 SNEGSKA (reference sequence). The CDR3 sequence is CSARPDSSYEQYF. CDR3 in DNA: TGCAGTGCTAGACCGGACAGCTCCTACGAGCAGTACTTC.

This clonotype was recorded once. The chain recombines TRBV28 with TRBJ1-2, with unresolved D. The V and J ends lost 6 bases and 7 bases respectively, with 12 bases between them. The CDR3 is 12 amino acids. Germline V gene data show CDR1 as MDHEN and CDR2 as SYDVKM. This CDR3 reads CASSPPRVGYTF. DNA of the CDR3: TGTGCCAGCAGCCCTCCGAGGGTTGGCTACACCTTC.

The CDR3 region has the DNA TGTGCCAGCAGCCAATCCTGGACAGGGGTCTTTAGCTCCTACAATGAGCAGTTCTTC. This sequence encodes CASSQSWTGVFSSYNEQFF. The chain has TRBV14 and TRBJ2-1, with TRBD1 matching over 9 bases. After removal of 2 bases from V and 0 bases from J, the junction contained 11 bases not matched to a gene. The CDR3 is made up of 19 amino acids. Germline lookup yields CDR1 SGHDN and CDR2 FVKESK.

As DNA, the CDR3 is TGTGCCAGCAGCTTAGTTTGGGGAACTGAAGCTTTCTTT. This sequence encodes CASSLVWGTEAFF. J is TRBJ1-1 and V is TRBV7-9, with no clear D. Germline lookup yields CDR1 SEHNR and CDR2 FQNEAQ (reference sequence). CDR3 length equals 13 residues. V gave up 1 base and J gave up 5 bases, with 8 bases separating them.

This clonotype was counted only a few times. The rearrangement joins TRBV5-5 to TRBJ2-7, with D uncertain. CDR1 and CDR2 (germline): SGHKS, YYEKEE (reference sequence). CDR3 length: 14 residues. V lost 1 base, J lost 2 bases, and 10 bases lay in between. CDR3 in DNA: TGTGCCAGCAGCTTGCGTGGGCAGCCCTACGAGCAGTACGTC. Its protein product is CASSLRGQPYEQYV.

This rearrangement joins TRBV5-1 to TRBJ2-5; no clear D gene. CDR1 and CDR2 (germline): SGHRS, YFSETQ. V was trimmed by 1 base and J by 0 bases, leaving 7 bases between them. The length of the CDR3 is 14 residues. The CDR3: CASSLPSDQETQYF. The DNA of the CDR3 is TGCGCCAGCAGCTTGCCCAGCGACCAAGAGACCCAGTACTTC.

V usage is TRBV2 and J usage is TRBJ2-2, with no clear D. CDR1 is SNHLY and CDR2 is FYNNEI in the germline V gene. The CDR3 is 11 residues long. V lost 6 bases and J lost 4, with 3 bases in between. This chain's CDR3 is CASRLTGELFF. The CDR3, as DNA: TGTGCCAGCAGACTCACCGGGGAGCTGTTTTTT. The full variable domain, in which reference TRBV2 and TRBJ2-2 provide the parts outside the CDR3, is EPEVTQTPSHQVTQMGQEVILRCVPISNHLYFYWYRQILGQKVEFLVSFYNNEISEKSEIFDDQFSVERPDGSNFTLKIRSTKLEDSAMYFCASRLTGELFFGEGSRLTVL.

V gene TRBV20-1 combines with J gene TRBJ2-5; TRBD2 matches at 8 bases. The CDR3 is made up of 16 amino acids. V lost 0 bases and J lost 3; bases outside the gene matches: 9. CDR1 and CDR2 from the germline V gene are DFQATT and SNEGSKA (reference sequence). The CDR3 spells CSARDSRGRWKETQYF. CDR3 coding DNA: TGCAGTGCTAGAGATTCTCGCGGGAGGTGGAAAGAGACCCAGTACTTC.

This clonotype was counted only a few times. The chain combines TRBV7-9 with TRBJ1-6, with 10 bases fitting TRBD1. From germline, CDR1 is SEHNR and CDR2 FQNEAQ (reference sequence). The J segment lost 7 bases and the V segment lost 1 base, leaving 1 base of the junction unmatched. The CDR3 runs 15 residues. The CDR3 protein is CASSLVGQGNSPLHF. CDR3 sequence (DNA): TGTGCCAGCAGCTTAGTGGGACAGGGGAATTCACCCCTCCACTTT.

This sequence joins TRBV9 and TRBJ2-5; D remains unclear. Germline V gene data show CDR1 as SGDLS and CDR2 as YYNGEE. The CDR3 covers 14 residues. V shed 2 bases and J shed 5 bases, with 13 bases lying between them. This CDR3 reads CASSVGVGVETQYF. As DNA, the CDR3 is TGTGCCAGCAGCGTTGGGGTTGGTGTGGAGACCCAGTACTTC.

This clonotype was counted a few times. The CDR3 nucleotides read TGTGCCAGCAGTACTCGGGGGGCGAACACTGAAGCTTTCTTT. Its translation: CASSTRGANTEAFF. The chain joins TRBV27 to TRBJ1-1; TRBD1 might be the D (6 bases). This CDR3 comprises 14 residues. Germline values: CDR1 MNHEY, CDR2 SMNVEV (reference sequence). V lost 5 bases, J lost 1 base, and 11 bases lay in between.

The chain has TRBV11-1 and TRBJ1-2, with TRBD1 identical over 8 bases. V dropped 4 bases and J dropped 4; count of bases not matched to a gene: 17. CDR3 size: 18 residues. CDR1 and CDR2 from the germline V gene are SGHAT and FQDESV (reference sequence). CDR3 coding DNA: TGTGCCAGCAGCTCCGCCGGGACAGGTCCTTACGGGGGCTATGGCTACACCTTC. It translates to CASSSAGTGPYGGYGYTF. The full variable domain, with the rest looked up from reference TRBV11-1 and TRBJ1-2, is EAEVAQSPRYKITEKSQAVAFWCDPISGHATLYWYRQILGQGPELLVQFQDESVVDDSQLPKDRFSAERLKGVDSTLKIQPAELGDSAMYLCASSSAGTGPYGGYGYTFGSGTRLTVV.

A few counts support this clonotype. The CDR3 loop reads CSAITAGRRYTNEQFF. The CDR3 DNA sequence: TGCAGTGCTATCACCGCGGGTAGACGATATACAAATGAGCAGTTCTTC. The V and J genes are TRBV20-1 and TRBJ2-1; tentative D call: TRBD2 (5 bases). The V end was cut by 4 bases, the J end by 7 bases, with 23 bases between. The CDR3 has 16 amino acids. CDR1 DFQATT and CDR2 SNEGSKA come from the germline V gene (reference sequence).